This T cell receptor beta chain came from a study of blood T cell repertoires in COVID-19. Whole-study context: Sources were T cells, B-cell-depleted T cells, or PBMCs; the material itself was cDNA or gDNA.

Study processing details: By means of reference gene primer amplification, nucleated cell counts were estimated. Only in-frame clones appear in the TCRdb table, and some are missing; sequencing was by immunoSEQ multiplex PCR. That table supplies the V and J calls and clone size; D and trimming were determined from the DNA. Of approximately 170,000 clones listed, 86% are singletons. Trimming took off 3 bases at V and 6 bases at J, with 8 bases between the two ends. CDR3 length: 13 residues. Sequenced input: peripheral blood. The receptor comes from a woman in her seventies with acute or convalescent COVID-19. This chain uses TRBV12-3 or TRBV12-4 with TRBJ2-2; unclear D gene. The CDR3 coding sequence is TGTGCCAGCAGTTTTTTGCGATCCGGGGAGCTGTTTTTT. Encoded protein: CASSFLRSGELFF.